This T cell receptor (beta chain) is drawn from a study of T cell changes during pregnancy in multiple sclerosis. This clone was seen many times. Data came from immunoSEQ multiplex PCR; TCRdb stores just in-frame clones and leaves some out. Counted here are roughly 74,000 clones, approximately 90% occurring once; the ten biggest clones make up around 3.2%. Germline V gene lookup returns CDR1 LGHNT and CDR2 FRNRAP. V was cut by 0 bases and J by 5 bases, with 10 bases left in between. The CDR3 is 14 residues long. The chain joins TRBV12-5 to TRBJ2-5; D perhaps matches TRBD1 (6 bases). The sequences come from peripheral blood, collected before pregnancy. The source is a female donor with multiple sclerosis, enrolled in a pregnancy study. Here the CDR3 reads CASGLVGGLETQYF. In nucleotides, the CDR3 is TGTGCTAGTGGTTTGGTTGGGGGCCTGGAGACCCAGTACTTC. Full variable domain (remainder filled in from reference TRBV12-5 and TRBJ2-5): DARVTQTPRHKVTEMGQEVTMRCQPILGHNTVFWYRQTMMQGLELLAYFRNRAPLDDSGMPKDRFSAEMPDATLATLKIQPSEPRDSAVYFCASGLVGGLETQYFGPGTRLLVL.